The entry below describes one T cell receptor (beta chain). Its specificity is not known. The data were obtained in a study of cytomegalovirus exposure and HLA in healthy donors. Study-wide results and limits: Later, an analysis showed that TCR beta chains associated with HLA were more clonally expanded than others that were equally common. Analyses of presence and absence presupposed an approximately uniform sequencing depth across donors. Trimming of TCR beta V- and J-genes showed a link, identified in a later analysis, to a missense DCLRE1C variant.

PCR was performed using 60 Vbeta and 13 Jbeta primers. Measured with immunoSEQ multiplex PCR; TCRdb has only the in-frame clones, and not every one. The table shows roughly 140,000 clones, with around 10% occurring only once. The material sequenced was PBMCs. The clonotype comes from a male donor in good health and CMV-seronegative.

In DNA form, the CDR3 reads TGTGCCAGCAGCTCACCAAAAACTAGCGGGGTCTCCTACGAGCAGTACTTC. It is translated as CASSSPKTSGVSYEQYF. This chain connects TRBV7-2 to TRBJ2-7; 10 nucleotides line up with TRBD2. From germline, CDR1 is SGHTA and CDR2 FQGNSA. The CDR3 length is 17 residues. Unmatched junction bases numbered 9, after V lost 4 bases and J lost 0 bases.